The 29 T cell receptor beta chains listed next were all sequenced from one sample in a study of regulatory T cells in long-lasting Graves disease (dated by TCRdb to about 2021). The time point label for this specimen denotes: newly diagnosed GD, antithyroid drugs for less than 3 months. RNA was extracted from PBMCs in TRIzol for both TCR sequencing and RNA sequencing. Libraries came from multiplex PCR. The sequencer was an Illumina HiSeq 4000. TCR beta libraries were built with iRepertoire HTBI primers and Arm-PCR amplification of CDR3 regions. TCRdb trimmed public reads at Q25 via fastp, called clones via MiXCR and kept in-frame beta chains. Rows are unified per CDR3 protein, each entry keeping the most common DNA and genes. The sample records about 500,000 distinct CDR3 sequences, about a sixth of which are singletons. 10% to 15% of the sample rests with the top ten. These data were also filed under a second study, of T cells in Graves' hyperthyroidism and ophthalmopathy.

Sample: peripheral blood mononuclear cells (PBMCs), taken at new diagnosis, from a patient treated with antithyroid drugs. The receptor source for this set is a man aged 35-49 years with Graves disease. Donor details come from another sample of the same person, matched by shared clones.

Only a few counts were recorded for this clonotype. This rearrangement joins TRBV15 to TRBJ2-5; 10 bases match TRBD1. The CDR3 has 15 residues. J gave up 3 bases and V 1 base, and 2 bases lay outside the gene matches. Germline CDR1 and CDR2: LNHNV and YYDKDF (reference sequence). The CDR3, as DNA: TGTGCCACCAGCAGAGCGGGGACAGGGGAAGAGACCCAGTACTTC. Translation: CATSRAGTGEETQYF.

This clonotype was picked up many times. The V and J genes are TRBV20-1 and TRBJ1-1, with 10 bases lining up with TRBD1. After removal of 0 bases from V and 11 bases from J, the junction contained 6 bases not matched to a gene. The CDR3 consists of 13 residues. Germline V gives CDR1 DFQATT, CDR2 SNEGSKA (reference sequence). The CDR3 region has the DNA TGCAGTGCTAGAGACGGACAGGGGGAGGGCGCTTTCTTT. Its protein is CSARDGQGEGAFF.

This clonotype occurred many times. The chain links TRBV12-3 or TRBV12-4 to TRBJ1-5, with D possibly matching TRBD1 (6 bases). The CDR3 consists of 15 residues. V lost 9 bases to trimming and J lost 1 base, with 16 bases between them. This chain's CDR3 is CASQVGGRSNQPQHF. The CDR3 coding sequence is TGTGCCAGTCAAGTTGGGGGCCGGAGCAATCAGCCCCAGCATTTT.

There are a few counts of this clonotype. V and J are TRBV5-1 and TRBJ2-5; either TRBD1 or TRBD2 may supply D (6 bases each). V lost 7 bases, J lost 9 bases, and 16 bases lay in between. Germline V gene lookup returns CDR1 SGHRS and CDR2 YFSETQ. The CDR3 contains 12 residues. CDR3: CASGGTTQAQYF. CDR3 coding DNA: TGCGCCAGCGGCGGGACAACTCAGGCCCAGTACTTC.

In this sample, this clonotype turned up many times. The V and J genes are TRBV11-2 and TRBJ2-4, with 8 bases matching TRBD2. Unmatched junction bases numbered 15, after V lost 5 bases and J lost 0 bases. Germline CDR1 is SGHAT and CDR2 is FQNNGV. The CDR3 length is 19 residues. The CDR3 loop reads CASSPTNRQRGLAKNIQYF. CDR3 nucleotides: TGTGCCAGCAGCCCCACTAACCGCCAGCGGGGGCTAGCCAAAAACATTCAGTACTTC.

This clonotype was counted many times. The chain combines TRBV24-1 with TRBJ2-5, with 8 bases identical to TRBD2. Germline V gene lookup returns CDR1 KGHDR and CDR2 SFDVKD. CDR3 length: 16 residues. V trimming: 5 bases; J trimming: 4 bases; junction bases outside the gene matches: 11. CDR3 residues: CATSGSGGASRETQYF. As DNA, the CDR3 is TGTGCCACCAGTGGGAGCGGGGGCGCCTCGAGAGAGACCCAGTACTTC.

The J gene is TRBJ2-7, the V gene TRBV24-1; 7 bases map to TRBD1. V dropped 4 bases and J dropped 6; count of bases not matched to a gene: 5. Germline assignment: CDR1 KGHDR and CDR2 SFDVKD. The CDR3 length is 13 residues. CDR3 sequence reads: CATSEPNRGEQYF. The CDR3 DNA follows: TGTGCCACCAGTGAACCAAACAGGGGCGAGCAGTACTTC.

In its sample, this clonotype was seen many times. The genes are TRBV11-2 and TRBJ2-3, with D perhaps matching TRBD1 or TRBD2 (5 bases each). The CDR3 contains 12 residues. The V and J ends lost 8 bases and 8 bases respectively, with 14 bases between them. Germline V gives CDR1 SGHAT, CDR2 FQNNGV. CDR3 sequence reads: CASGIGTRTQYF. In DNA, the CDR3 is TGTGCCAGCGGTATAGGGACCCGTACGCAGTATTTT.

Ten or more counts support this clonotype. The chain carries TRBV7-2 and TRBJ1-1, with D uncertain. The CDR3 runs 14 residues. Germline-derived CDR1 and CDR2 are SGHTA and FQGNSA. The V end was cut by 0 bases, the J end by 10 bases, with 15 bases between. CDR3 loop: CASSLAAPTSRAFF. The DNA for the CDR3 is TGTGCCAGCAGCTTAGCCGCACCGACCAGTCGAGCTTTCTTT.

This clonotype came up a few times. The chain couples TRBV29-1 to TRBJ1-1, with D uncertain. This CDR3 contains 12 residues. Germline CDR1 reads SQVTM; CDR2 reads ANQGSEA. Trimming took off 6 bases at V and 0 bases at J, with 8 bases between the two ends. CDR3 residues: CSVKGMNTEAFF. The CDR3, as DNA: TGCAGCGTGAAAGGAATGAACACTGAAGCTTTCTTT.

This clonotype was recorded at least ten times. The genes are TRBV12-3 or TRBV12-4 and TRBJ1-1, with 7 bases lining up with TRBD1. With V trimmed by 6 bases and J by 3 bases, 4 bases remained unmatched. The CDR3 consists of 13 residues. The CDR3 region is CASSPTGHTEAFF. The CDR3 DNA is TGTGCCAGCAGCCCGACAGGGCACACTGAAGCTTTCTTT.

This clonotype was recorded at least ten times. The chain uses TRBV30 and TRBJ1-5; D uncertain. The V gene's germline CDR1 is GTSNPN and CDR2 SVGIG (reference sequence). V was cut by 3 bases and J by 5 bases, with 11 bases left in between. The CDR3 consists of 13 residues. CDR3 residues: CAWSVPGDQPQHF. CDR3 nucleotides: TGTGCCTGGAGCGTCCCAGGAGATCAGCCCCAGCATTTT.

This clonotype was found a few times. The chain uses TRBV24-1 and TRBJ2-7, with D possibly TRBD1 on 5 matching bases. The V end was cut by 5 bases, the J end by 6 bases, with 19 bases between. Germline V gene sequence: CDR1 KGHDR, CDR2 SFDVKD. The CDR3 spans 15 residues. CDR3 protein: CATSGSGQPLFEQYF. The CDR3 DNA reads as TGTGCCACCAGTGGGTCAGGACAACCGCTTTTCGAGCAGTACTTC.

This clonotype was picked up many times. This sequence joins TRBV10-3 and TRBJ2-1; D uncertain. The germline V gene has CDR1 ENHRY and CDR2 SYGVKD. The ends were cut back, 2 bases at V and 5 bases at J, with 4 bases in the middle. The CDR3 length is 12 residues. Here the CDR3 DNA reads TGTGCCATCAGTGAGGTAGACAATGAGCAGTTCTTC. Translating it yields CAISEVDNEQFF.

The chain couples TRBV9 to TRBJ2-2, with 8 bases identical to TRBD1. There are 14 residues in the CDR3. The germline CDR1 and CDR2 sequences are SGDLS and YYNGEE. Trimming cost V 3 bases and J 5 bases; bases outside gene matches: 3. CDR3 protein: CASSATGETGELFF. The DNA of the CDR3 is TGTGCCAGCAGCGCGACAGGGGAGACCGGGGAGCTGTTTTTT. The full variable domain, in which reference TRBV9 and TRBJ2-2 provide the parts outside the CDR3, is DSGVTQTPKHLITATGQRVTLRCSPRSGDLSVYWYQQSLDQGLQFLIQYYNGEERAKGNILERFSAQQFPDLHSELNLSSLELGDSALYFCASSATGETGELFFGEGSRLTVL.

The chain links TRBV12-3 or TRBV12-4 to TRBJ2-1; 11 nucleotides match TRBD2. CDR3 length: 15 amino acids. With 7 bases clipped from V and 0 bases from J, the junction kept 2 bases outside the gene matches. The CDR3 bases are TGTGCCAGCACAACTAGCGGGGGCTCCTACAATGAGCAGTTCTTC. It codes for CASTTSGGSYNEQFF.

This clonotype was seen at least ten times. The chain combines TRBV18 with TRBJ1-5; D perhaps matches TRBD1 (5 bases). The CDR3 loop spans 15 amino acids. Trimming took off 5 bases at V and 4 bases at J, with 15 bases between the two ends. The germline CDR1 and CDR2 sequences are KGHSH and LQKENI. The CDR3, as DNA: TGTGCCAGCTCAGACGGGACCGGGAGGAATCAGCCCCAGCATTTT. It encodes CASSDGTGRNQPQHF.

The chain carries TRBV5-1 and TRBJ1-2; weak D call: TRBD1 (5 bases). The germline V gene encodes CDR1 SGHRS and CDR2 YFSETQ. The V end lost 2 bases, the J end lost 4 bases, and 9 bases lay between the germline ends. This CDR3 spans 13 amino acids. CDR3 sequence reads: CASSLGEFYGYTF. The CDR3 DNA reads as TGCGCCAGCAGCTTAGGGGAATTCTATGGCTACACCTTC.

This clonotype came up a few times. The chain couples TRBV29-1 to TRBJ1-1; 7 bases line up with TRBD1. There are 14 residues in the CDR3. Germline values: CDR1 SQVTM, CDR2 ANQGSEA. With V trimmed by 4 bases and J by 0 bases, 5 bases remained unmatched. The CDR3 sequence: CSVAVGQMNTEAFF. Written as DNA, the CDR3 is TGCAGCGTTGCAGTGGGACAGATGAACACTGAAGCTTTCTTT. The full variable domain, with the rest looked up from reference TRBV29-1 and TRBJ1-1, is SAVISQKPSRDICQRGTSLTIQCQVDSQVTMMFWYRQQPGQSLTLIATANQGSEATYESGFVIDKFPISRPNLTFSTLTVSNMSPEDSSIYLCSVAVGQMNTEAFFGQGTRLTVV.

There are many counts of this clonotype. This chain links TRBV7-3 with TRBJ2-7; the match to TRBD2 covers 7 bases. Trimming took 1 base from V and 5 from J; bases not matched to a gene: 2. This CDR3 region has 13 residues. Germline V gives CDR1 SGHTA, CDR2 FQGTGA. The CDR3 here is CASSLNLADEQYF. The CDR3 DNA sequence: TGTGCCAGCAGCTTAAACCTAGCGGACGAGCAGTACTTC.

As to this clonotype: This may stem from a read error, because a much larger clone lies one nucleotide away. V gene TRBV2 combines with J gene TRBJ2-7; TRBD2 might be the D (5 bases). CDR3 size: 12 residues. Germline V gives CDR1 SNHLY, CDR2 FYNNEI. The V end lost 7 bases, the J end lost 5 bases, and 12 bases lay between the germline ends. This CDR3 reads CASKREGNEQYF. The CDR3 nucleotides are TGTGCCAGCAAACGTGAGGGCAACGAGCAGTACTTC.

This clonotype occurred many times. The CDR3 is CASSSPGVREGEQYF. CDR3 in DNA: TGTGCCAGCAGCTCCCCAGGGGTCAGGGAGGGCGAGCAGTACTTC. The chain couples TRBV7-9 to TRBJ2-7, with D tentatively TRBD2 (7 bases). The CDR3 is made up of 15 amino acids. V shed 4 bases and J shed 6 bases, with 19 bases lying between them. Germline V gene sequence: CDR1 SEHNR, CDR2 FQNEAQ (reference sequence).

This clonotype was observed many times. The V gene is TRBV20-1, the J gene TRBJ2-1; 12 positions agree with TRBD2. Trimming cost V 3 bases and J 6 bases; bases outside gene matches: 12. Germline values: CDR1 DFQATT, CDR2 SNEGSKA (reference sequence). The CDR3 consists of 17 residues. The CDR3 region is CSARDLAGGFRVNEQFF. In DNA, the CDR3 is TGCAGTGCTAGGGACCTAGCGGGAGGGTTCCGGGTCAATGAGCAGTTCTTC.

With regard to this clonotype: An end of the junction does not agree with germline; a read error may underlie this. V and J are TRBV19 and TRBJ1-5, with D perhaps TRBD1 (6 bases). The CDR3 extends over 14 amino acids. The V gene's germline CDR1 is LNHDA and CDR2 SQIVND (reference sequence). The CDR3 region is CASSLDSSNQPQNF. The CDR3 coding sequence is TGTGCCAGTAGTTTGGACAGTAGCAATCAGCCCCAGAATTTT.

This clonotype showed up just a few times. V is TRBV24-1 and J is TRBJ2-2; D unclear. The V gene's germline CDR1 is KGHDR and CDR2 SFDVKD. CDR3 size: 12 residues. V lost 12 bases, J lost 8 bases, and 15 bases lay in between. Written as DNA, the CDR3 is TGTGCCGCAGGACCCGCTAAAGGGGAGCTGTTTTTT. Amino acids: CAAGPAKGELFF.

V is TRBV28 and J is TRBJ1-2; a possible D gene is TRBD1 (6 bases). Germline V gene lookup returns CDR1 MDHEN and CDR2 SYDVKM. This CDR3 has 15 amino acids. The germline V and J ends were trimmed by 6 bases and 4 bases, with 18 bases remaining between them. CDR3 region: CASSPGQQTPYGYTF. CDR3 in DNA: TGTGCCAGCAGCCCCGGACAGCAAACCCCCTATGGCTACACCTTC.

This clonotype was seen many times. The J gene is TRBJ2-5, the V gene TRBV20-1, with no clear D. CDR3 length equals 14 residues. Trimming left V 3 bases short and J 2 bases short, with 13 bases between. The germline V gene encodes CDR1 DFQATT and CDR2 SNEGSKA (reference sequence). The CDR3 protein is CSARATTSQETQYF. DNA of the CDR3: TGCAGTGCTAGGGCTACAACTTCTCAAGAGACCCAGTACTTC.

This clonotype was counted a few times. The DNA of the CDR3 is TGTGCCAGCAGATCGGGGATTCCTGGGGCCAACGTCCTGACTTTC. Its protein is CASRSGIPGANVLTF. The chain has TRBV6-1 and TRBJ2-6; weak D call: TRBD2 (5 bases). Deletions cut 6 bases from V and 2 bases from J, with 11 bases between. CDR1 and CDR2 from the germline V gene are MNHNS and SASEGT. This CDR3 has 15 residues.

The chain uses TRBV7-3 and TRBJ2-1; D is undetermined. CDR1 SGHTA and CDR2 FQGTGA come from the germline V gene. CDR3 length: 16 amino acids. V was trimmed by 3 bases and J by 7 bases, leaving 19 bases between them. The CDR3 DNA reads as TGTGCCAGCAGCTTTTTCTCCGGGCCCTTACCAAATGAGCAGTTCTTC. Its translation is CASSFFSGPLPNEQFF.